Sequencing of this TCR beta chain was carried out in a study of sequential checkpoint blockade in melanoma. Study details: Arm A got nivolumab then ipilimumab; arm B the reverse, 1:1. Each arm's sequence ended with maintenance nivolumab.

Generated by immunoSEQ multiplex PCR, the TCRdb table keeps only in-frame clones and is missing some. The table includes more than 15,000 clones, under 85% detected once. Treatment: randomized to nivolumab then ipilimumab (arm A) or the reverse (arm B). Live CD3+CD8+ CD19− CD56− cells were sorted from PBMCs. CDR3 length: 15 residues. Germline V CDR1 and CDR2: MNHNY, SVGAGI (reference sequence). The V end was cut by 6 bases, the J end by 10 bases, with 22 bases between. The TCR was taken from a human donor with melanoma. The sample was CD8+ T cells sorted from blood (inferred from file names), taken from a patient given nivolumab and ipilimumab in sequence. The J gene is TRBJ2-1, the V gene TRBV6-6; possible D gene TRBD1, 6 bases. The chain's CDR3 is CASRPPGFFQGEQFF. In DNA form, the CDR3 reads TGTGCCAGCAGACCTCCGGGCTTTTTCCAGGGGGAGCAGTTCTTC.